Listed here are 12 T cell receptor beta chains from one sample, sequenced in a study of T-cell memory formation after mild COVID-19. TCRdb re-called the 5' RACE reads through MiXCR, storing one row per CDR3 protein. Among 550,000 to 600,000 distinct CDR3 sequences listed, roughly 17% were seen once. Material: PBMCs or a T cell subset sorted from them (not recorded which). Receptors were obtained from an adult woman who had mild COVID-19 (a few samples of this study predate the infection). Cell type and time point are not known.

The chain uses TRBV30 and TRBJ2-3, with 10 bases identical to TRBD2. Germline V gene data show CDR1 as GTSNPN and CDR2 as SVGIG (reference sequence). The ends lost 2 bases at V and 0 bases at J; junction bases unmatched: 8. This CDR3 region has 17 residues. The CDR3 DNA sequence: TGTGCCTGGAGTATCCCTCCGACTAGCGGGAGCACAGATACGCAGTATTTT. Residues: CAWSIPPTSGSTDTQYF.

This chain uses TRBV20-1 with TRBJ1-1; D call uncertain. Germline V gene lookup returns CDR1 DFQATT and CDR2 SNEGSKA (reference sequence). The CDR3 has 14 residues. The V and J ends lost 0 bases and 4 bases respectively, with 12 bases between them. Here the CDR3 DNA reads TGCAGTGCTAGAGATACCGGGGTGAGCACTGAAGCTTTCTTT. Its protein product is CSARDTGVSTEAFF.

J is TRBJ2-7 and V is TRBV2; D not certain. The germline gives CDR1 SNHLY, CDR2 FYNNEI. The CDR3 spans 13 residues. Trimming stripped 3 bases from V and 4 bases from J, with 10 bases between. Here the CDR3 DNA reads TGTGCCAGCAGTGATCCTCTAGAATACGAGCAGTACTTC. This translates into CASSDPLEYEQYF.

In regard to this clonotype: An end of the junction differs from the germline gene, which may be a read error. This chain connects TRBV7-2 to TRBJ1-1, with D unclear. From germline, CDR1 is SGHTA and CDR2 FQGNSA. The CDR3 spans 11 residues. CDR3 bases: TGTGCCAGCAGCTCGAGAACTGAAGCTTCCTTT. Translation: CASSSRTEASF.

This clonotype has a handful of counts. The rearrangement uses TRBV2 and TRBJ2-5; 9 bases align to TRBD1. After removal of 6 bases from V and 5 bases from J, the junction contained 7 bases not matched to a gene. Germline CDR1 SNHLY, CDR2 FYNNEI. The CDR3 is made up of 14 amino acids. CDR3: CASRTDRGWETQYF. The CDR3 coding sequence is TGTGCCAGCAGAACGGACAGGGGTTGGGAGACCCAGTACTTC.

The V call is TRBV15, the J call TRBJ2-1; weak D call: TRBD2 (7 bases). The CDR3 has 17 residues. Trimming cost V 3 bases and J 0 bases, with 15 bases left between them. Germline CDR1 reads LNHNV; CDR2 reads YYDKDF (reference sequence). CDR3 amino acids: CATSSPTGGHSYNEQFF. For the CDR3, the DNA is TGTGCCACCAGCAGTCCGACCGGGGGGCACTCCTACAATGAGCAGTTCTTC.

The chain is built from TRBV7-6 and TRBJ2-2; D not certain. The CDR3 is made up of 15 amino acids. Trimming stripped 6 bases from V and 6 bases from J, with 17 bases between. CDR1 and CDR2 (germline): SGHVS, FNYEAQ. CDR3 bases: TGTGCCAGCAGGCGTCACACTCTCGCAGCCGGGGAGCTGTTTTTT. Protein sequence: CASRRHTLAAGELFF.

This chain connects TRBV24-1 to TRBJ2-1; a weak D match, TRBD1 (6 bases). Trimming shortened V by 9 bases and J by 7 bases, and 18 bases separated the two germline ends. CDR1 is KGHDR, CDR2 SFDVKD, per germline. CDR3 length: 14 amino acids. In DNA form, the CDR3 reads TGTGCCACCCGCTACAGGACAGATGAGAATGAGCAGTTCTTC. Translating gives CATRYRTDENEQFF.

The chain recombines TRBV5-1 with TRBJ2-2; possible D gene TRBD2, 5 bases. Trimming cost V 4 bases and J 4 bases, with 11 bases left between them. In germline, CDR1 is SGHRS, CDR2 YFSETQ. This CDR3 has 14 residues. CDR3 nucleotides: TGCGCCAGCAGCCCACAGACTACCACCGGGGAGCTGTTTTTT. Protein product: CASSPQTTTGELFF.

There are a few counts of this clonotype. In DNA, the CDR3 is TGCAGTGCTCTCAGCGGGACGAGCTCCTACGAGCAGTACTTC. It is translated as CSALSGTSSYEQYF. The chain joins TRBV20-1 to TRBJ2-7; 7 bases are a match to TRBD2. Germline V lookup: CDR1 DFQATT, CDR2 SNEGSKA (reference sequence). The CDR3 is 14 amino acids. The V segment lost 5 bases and the J segment 0 bases; nucleotides outside the gene matches: 7.

The chain carries TRBV29-1 and TRBJ2-7; TRBD1 aligns across 7 bases. With 4 bases clipped from V and 3 bases from J, the junction kept 6 bases outside the gene matches. Looked up from germline, CDR1 is SQVTM and CDR2 is ANQGSEA. The CDR3 contains 13 residues. As DNA, the CDR3 is TGCAGCGTTGTTCGGCAGGGGGTCTACGAGCAGTACTTC. Its translation: CSVVRQGVYEQYF.

The sample holds a few counts of this clonotype. The chain carries TRBV29-1 and TRBJ2-7, with 10 bases fitting TRBD2. This CDR3 has 16 residues. CDR1 and CDR2 from the germline V gene are SQVTM and ANQGSEA. V lost 0 bases and J lost 2; bases outside the gene matches: 7. The chain's CDR3 is CSVEDTSGGATYEQYF. CDR3 bases: TGCAGCGTTGAAGATACCAGCGGGGGGGCTACCTACGAGCAGTACTTC.